Detailed here is one TCR beta chain. One entry per CDR3 protein, called by TCRdb with MiXCR from the RACE reads. The repertoire holds 250,000 or so distinct CDR3 sequences, with more than 6.5% as singletons. Regarding time point: pre-sensitization, week 0. This sample's treatment: therapeutic diphenylcyclopropenone sensitization with weekly scalp DPC. The CDR3 extends over 14 amino acids. Germline-derived CDR1 and CDR2 are MNHEY and SVGAGI. V lost 6 bases and J lost 4; bases outside the gene matches: 3. The sample is drawn from a study of human T cells and chemical hapten exposure. The TCR comes from a woman in her thirties or forties with alopecia areata. Some clones in this sample may be carry-over from other donors' samples. This chain connects TRBV6-5 to TRBJ2-7; 13 bases align to TRBD2. This material consisted of whole blood, taken in connection with sensitization to the hapten diphenylcyclopropenone (DPC). DNA of the CDR3: TGTGCCAGCAGACTGACTAGCGGGAGGTACGAGCAGTACTTC. Translation gives CASRLTSGRYEQYF.